The clone carrying this TCR beta chain showed up just once. Its antigen is not identified. From germline, CDR1 is MGHRA and CDR2 YSYEKL. This CDR3 region has 16 residues. V was pared by 0 bases and J by 1 base, with 12 bases between. For TCRbeta, the library was prepared with unique molecular identifiers. TCRdb re-derived calls from the PCR reads in MiXCR, one entry per CDR3 protein. This sample has approximately 980,000 distinct CDR3 sequences, with roughly 29% found just once. The sample is drawn from a study of T-cell reconstitution after alpha-beta-depleted transplantation in children. Whole-study results and caveats: A year had passed since transplant, and T-cell counts and diversity by then came mostly from newly produced T cells. Reported findings indicate that, about two months after transplant, alpha-beta T cells came from several hundred expanded clones, which were derived from non-depleted graft cells.

The rearrangement links TRBV4-1 to TRBJ2-5; a weak D match, TRBD1 (6 bases). This receptor was obtained from a boy less than two years old who had a stem cell transplant for SCID, so the T cells may come from the graft donor. Sequenced here: PBMCs, mostly from graft donor cells, sampled 360 days after TCRalphabeta/CD19-depleted stem cell transplant. CDR3 sequence: CASSQEGRGGQETQYF. Written as DNA, the CDR3 is TGCGCCAGCAGCCAAGAAGGCAGGGGTGGCCAAGAGACCCAGTACTTC.